A single TCR beta chain is shown here with its context. The data derive from a study of blood T cell repertoires in COVID-19. Study-level background: From T cells, B-cell-depleted T cells, or PBMCs came the material, which was cDNA or gDNA.

Enrolled during active infection, Seattle patients were then followed longitudinally. The CDR3 sequence is 13 residues long. V dropped 6 bases and J dropped 3; count of bases not matched to a gene: 4. The germline gives CDR1 MDHEN, CDR2 SYDVKM. Only in-frame clones appear in the TCRdb table, and some are missing; sequencing was by immunoSEQ multiplex PCR. The sample shows 120,000 or so clones, about four fifths of them seen only once. V usage is TRBV28 and J usage is TRBJ1-1; 7 bases align to TRBD1. Input material: peripheral blood. This receptor was obtained from a man between 25 and 39 years old with COVID-19, enrolled during active disease. The CDR3 DNA is TGTGCCAGCAGGAATACAGGGGACACTGAAGCTTTCTTT. The encoded protein is CASRNTGDTEAFF.